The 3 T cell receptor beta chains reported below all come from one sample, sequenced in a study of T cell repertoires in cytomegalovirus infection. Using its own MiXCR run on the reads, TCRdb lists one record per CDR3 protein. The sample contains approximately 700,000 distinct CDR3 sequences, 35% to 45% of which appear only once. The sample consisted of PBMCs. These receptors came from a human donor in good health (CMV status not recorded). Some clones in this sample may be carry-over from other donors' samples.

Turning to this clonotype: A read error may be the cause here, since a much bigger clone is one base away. The DNA of the CDR3 is TGTGCCAGCAGCTTAGACGGTTGGAGGGGGGACCGATACAATGAGCAGTTCTTC. This sequence encodes CASSLDGWRGDRYNEQFF. The gene calls are TRBV7-2 and TRBJ2-1, with D possibly being TRBD1 or TRBD2 (6 bases each). V shed 1 base and J shed 4 bases, with 20 bases lying between them. Germline lookup yields CDR1 SGHTA and CDR2 FQGNSA. The CDR3 sequence is 18 residues long.

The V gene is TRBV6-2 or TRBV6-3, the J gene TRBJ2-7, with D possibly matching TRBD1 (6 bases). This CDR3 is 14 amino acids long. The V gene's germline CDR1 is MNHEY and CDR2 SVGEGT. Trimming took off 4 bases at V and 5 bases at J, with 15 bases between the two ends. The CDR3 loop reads CASSWVRTEDEQYF. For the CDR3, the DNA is TGTGCCAGCAGTTGGGTAAGGACAGAGGACGAGCAGTACTTC.

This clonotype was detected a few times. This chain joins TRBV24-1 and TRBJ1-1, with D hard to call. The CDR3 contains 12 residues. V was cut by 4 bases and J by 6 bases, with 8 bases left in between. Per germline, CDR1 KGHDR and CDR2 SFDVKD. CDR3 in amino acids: CATSDVNAEAFF. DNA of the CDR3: TGTGCCACCAGTGACGTTAACGCTGAAGCTTTCTTT.